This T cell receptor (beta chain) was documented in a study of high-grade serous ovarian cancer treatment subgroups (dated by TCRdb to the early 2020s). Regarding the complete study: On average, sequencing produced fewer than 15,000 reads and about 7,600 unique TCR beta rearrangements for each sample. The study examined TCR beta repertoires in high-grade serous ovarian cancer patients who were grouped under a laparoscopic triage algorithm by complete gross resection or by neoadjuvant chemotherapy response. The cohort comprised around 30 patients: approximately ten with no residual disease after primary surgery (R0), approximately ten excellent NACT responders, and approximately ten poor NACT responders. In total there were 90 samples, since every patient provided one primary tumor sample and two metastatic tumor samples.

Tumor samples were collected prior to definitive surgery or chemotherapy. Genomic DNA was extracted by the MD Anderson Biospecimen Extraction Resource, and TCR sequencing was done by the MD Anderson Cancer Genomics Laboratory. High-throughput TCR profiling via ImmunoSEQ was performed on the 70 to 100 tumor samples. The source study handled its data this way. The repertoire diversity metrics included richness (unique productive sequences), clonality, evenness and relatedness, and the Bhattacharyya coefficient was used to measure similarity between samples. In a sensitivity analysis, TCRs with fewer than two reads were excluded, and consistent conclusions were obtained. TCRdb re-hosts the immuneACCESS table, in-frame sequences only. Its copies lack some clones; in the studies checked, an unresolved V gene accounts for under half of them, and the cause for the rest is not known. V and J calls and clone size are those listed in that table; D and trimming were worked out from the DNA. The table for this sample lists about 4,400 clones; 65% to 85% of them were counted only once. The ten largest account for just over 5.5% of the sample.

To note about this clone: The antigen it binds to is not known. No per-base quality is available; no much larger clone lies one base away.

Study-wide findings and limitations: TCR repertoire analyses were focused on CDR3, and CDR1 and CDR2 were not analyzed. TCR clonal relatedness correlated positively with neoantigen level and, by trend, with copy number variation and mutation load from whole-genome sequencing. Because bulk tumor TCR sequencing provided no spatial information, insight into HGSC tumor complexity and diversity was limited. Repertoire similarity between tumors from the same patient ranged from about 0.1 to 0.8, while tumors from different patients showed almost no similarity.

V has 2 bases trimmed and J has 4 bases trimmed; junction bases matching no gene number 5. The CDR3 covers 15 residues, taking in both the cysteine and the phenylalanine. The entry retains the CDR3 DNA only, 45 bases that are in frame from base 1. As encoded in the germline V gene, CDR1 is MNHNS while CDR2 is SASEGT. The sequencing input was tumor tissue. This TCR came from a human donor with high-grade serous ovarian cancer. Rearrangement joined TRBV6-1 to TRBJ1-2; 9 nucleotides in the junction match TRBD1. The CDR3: CASSERPGQGYGYTF. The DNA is TGTGCCAGCAGTGAAAGGCCGGGACAGGGCTATGGCTACACCTTC.